These 2 T cell receptor beta chains originate from one sample sequenced in a study of blood T cells in healthy people across ages. A sample-barcoded 5' primer and a J-beta primer mix were used in a second PCR of roughly 6 to 12 cycles. TCRdb re-called the 5' RACE reads through MiXCR, storing one row per CDR3 protein. The sample has over 450,000 distinct CDR3 sequences, around 24% seen once. The sample also formed part of further work on T cells of mothers and their children.

The sequenced sample consisted of blood. The receptors shown here come from a boy younger than 18 in good health.

Of note for this clonotype: Since no conserved phenylalanine or tryptophan closes the CDR3, a read error is the likely cause. This rearrangement joins TRBV2 to TRBJ1-5, with TRBD1 as a possible D gene (6 bases). This CDR3 spans 14 amino acids. Trimming pared 7 bases from V and 2 bases from J, leaving 12 bases between. Germline V CDR1 and CDR2: SNHLY, FYNNEI. The CDR3 DNA is TGTGCCAGCAATGGGGGGCCGCGCAATCAGCCCCAGCATCTT. It encodes CASNGGPRNQPQHL.

This clonotype was observed a few times. V is TRBV2 and J is TRBJ2-7, with 9 bases lining up with TRBD2. The ends lost 2 bases at V and 5 bases at J; junction bases unmatched: 7. The germline V gene has CDR1 SNHLY and CDR2 FYNNEI. This CDR3 region has 15 residues. The CDR3 is CASSESGLAIDEQYF. CDR3 nucleotides: TGTGCCAGCAGTGAAAGTGGACTAGCGATCGACGAGCAGTACTTC.